The rows below give T cell receptor beta chains drawn from one sample of a study of early T cells in non-severe SARS-CoV-2 infection. Each CDR3 protein is one row after TCRdb ran MiXCR on the 5' RACE reads. The data show fewer than 100,000 distinct CDR3 sequences, 15% to 20% seen once. The specimen sequenced was whole blood. These receptors all come from an adult who was a healthcare worker with PCR-confirmed SARS-CoV-2 infection or an uninfected control (not recorded which). Each CDR3 is given with its conserved first and last residue. D genes are given only for firm matches. The size entry is marked missing in some rows and otherwise reads once, few, many or a size class.

CDR3 protein,CDR3 DNA,J gene,clone size,CDR3 length,V gene,D gene
CASSHHWGPDLLLWGTEAFF,TGTGCCAGCAGCCACCATTGGGGGCCGGACCTGCTACTATGGGGCACTGAAGCTTTCTTT,TRBJ1-1,-,20,TRBV5-5,-
CSVAASGNEQFF,TGCAGCGTTGCCGCTAGTGGGAATGAGCAGTTCTTC,TRBJ2-1,-,12,TRBV29-1,-
CASSYVAGGPGSTDTQYF,TGTGCCAGCAGCTACGTAGCGGGGGGTCCGGGAAGCACAGATACGCAGTATTTT,TRBJ2-3,few,18,TRBV4-2,TRBD2
CSVHRTADTQYF,TGCAGCGTCCACCGAACGGCAGATACGCAGTATTTT,TRBJ2-3,few,12,TRBV29-1,-
CSVEDGSYGETQYF,TGCAGCGTTGAAGATGGGTCGTACGGAGAGACCCAGTACTTC,TRBJ2-5,-,14,TRBV29-1,-
CASSQRYQETQYF,TGTGCCAGTAGTCAGCGGTACCAAGAGACCCAGTACTTC,TRBJ2-5,few,13,TRBV19,-
CASSPRGLGDIQYF,TGTGCCAGTAGTCCCCGGGGGCTAGGGGACATTCAGTACTTC,TRBJ2-4,-,14,TRBV19,-
CASSSYFPEAFF,TGTGCCAGCAGCTCCTATTTCCCTGAAGCTTTCTTT,TRBJ1-1,-,12,TRBV11-2,-
CSAPGGASRGEQYF,TGCAGTGCTCCCGGGGGGGCCTCGCGAGGCGAGCAGTACTTC,TRBJ2-7,few,14,TRBV20-1,TRBD2
CASSLTTGTRMYEQYF,TGTGCCAGCAGCTTAACGACCGGGACTAGGATGTACGAGCAGTACTTC,TRBJ2-7,many,16,TRBV7-6,TRBD2
CASSFTQGLEDTF,TGTGCCAGCAGCTTTACGCAGGGGCTAGAGGACACCTTC,TRBJ1-2,few,13,TRBV7-9,-